This T cell receptor (beta chain) was recovered during a study of blood T cells in healthy people across ages. Study outcomes and limitations: Because donor CMV status was unknown, expanded clonotype changes were possibly confounded. A greater number of naive CD4+ cells and higher diversity distinguished long-lived donors from aged donors.

Germline V gives CDR1 SEHNR, CDR2 FQNEAQ (reference sequence). Deletions cut 5 bases from V and 6 bases from J, with 14 bases between. This CDR3 comprises 15 residues. Sample donors were healthy Caucasian individuals that came from Russia, aged 6 to 90. Primed by a sample-barcoded 5' primer and a J-beta primer mix, a second PCR proceeded for about 7 to 11 cycles. Every molecule of cDNA carried a tag from a template-switch adaptor with 12 random nucleotides. TCRdb fed the 5' RACE reads into MiXCR, producing one record per CDR3 protein. The repertoire includes under 750,000 distinct CDR3 sequences, 47% of them detected once, and approximately 23% sits in the top ten. Details on this clonotype: What it binds is not known.

Sequenced material: blood. The sequence came from a man older than 75 in good health. The V call is TRBV7-9, the J call TRBJ2-6; possibly TRBD1 or TRBD2 for D (5 bases each). CDR3 protein: CASSPRGASANVLTF. CDR3 bases: TGTGCCAGCAGCCCTCGGGGCGCGTCGGCCAACGTCCTGACTTTC.